This T cell receptor beta chain was recorded in a study of HIV-infected patients and healthy controls. No cell fractionation was done, so the repertoire covers all unsorted peripheral blood T cells. The CDR3 contains 16 residues. From germline, CDR1 is DFQATT and CDR2 SNEGSKA (reference sequence). Trimming pared 4 bases from V and 6 bases from J, leaving 23 bases between. Study conclusions and caveats: HIV+ repertoires were severely depleted of MAIT alpha-chain CDR3s, unlike healthy controls. Diversity differences between study cohorts were not due to their slight age and sex differences. The seeming recovery of the Gini index after therapy in HIV-infected patients vanished in size-matched data.

Alpha and beta constant-region primers primed reverse transcription of around 500 ng RNA. Using multiplexing indices, alpha and beta chain libraries were generated apart by chain-specific third strand synthesis. TCRdb re-called the 5' RACE reads with MiXCR, one entry per CDR3 protein. The data contain about 16,000 distinct CDR3 sequences, 8% to 10% of them singletons. To note about this clonotype: What it recognizes is unknown.

The TCR comes from an adult in good health. The sequenced sample was blood. V is TRBV20-1 and J is TRBJ2-3; perhaps TRBD2 as D (5 bases). This chain's CDR3 is CSANTKAEWKADTQYF. CDR3 DNA sequence: TGCAGTGCTAACACCAAAGCGGAATGGAAGGCGGATACGCAGTATTTT.